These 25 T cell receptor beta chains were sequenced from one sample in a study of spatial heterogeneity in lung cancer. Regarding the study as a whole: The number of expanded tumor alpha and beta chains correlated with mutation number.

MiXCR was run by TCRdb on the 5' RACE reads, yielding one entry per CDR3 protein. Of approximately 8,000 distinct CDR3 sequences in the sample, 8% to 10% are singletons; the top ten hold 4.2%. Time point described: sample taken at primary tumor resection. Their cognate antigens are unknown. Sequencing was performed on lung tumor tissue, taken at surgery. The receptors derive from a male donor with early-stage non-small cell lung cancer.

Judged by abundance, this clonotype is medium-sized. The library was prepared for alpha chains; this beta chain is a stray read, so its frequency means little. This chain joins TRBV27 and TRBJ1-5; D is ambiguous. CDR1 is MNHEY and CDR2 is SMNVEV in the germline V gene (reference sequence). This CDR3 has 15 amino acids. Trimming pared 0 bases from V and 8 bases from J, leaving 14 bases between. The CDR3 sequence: CASSLSRGPQEPQHF. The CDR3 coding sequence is TGTGCCAGCAGTTTATCGCGAGGGCCCCAGGAGCCCCAGCATTTT.

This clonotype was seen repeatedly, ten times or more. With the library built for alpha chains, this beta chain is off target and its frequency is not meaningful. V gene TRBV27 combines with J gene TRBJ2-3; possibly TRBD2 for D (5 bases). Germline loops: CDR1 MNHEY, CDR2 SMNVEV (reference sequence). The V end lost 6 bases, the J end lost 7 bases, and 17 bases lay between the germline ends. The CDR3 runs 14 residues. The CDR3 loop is CASSGLTGSYTQYF. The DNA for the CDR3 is TGTGCCAGCAGCGGCTTAACGGGGAGCTATACGCAGTATTTT.

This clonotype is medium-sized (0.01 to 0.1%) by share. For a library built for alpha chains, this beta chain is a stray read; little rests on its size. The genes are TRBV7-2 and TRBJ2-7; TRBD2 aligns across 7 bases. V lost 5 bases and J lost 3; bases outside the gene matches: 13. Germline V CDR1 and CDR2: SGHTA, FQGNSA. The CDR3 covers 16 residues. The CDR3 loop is CASSQTSGVTIYEQYF. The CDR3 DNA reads TGTGCCAGCAGCCAAACAAGCGGGGTTACCATCTACGAGCAGTACTTC.

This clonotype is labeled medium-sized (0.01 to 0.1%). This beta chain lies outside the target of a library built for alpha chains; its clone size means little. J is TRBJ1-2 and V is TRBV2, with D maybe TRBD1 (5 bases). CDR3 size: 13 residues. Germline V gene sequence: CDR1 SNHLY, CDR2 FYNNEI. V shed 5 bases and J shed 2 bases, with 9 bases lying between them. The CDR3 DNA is TGTGCCAGCAGTCTAAGGGGCAACTATGGCTACACCTTC. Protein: CASSLRGNYGYTF.

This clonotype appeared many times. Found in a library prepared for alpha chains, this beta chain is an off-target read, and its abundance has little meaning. This CDR3 is CSANLIGEQYF. The DNA for the CDR3 is TGCAGCGCAAACCTAATTGGCGAGCAGTACTTC. The chain carries TRBV29-1 and TRBJ2-7, with no clear D. V gave up 7 bases and J gave up 6 bases, with 13 bases separating them. This CDR3 spans 11 amino acids. Germline V gene sequence: CDR1 SQVTM, CDR2 ANQGSEA.

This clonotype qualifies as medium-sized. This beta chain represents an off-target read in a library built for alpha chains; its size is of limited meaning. CDR3 nucleotides: TGTGCCAGCAATGCCCCCTCGGGACAGGTATACATTACGCAGTATTTT. It translates to CASNAPSGQVYITQYF. This sequence joins TRBV28 and TRBJ2-3; TRBD1 agrees at 8 bases. Germline CDR1 reads MDHEN; CDR2 reads SYDVKM. CDR3 length: 16 amino acids. J lost 8 bases, V lost 7 bases, and 17 bases had no gene match.

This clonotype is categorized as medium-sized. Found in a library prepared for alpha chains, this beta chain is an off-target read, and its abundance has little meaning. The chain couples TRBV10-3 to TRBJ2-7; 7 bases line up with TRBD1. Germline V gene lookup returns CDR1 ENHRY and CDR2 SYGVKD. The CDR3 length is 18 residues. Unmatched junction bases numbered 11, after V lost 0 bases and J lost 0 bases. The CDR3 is CAISESGGQTGFSYEQYF. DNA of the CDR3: TGTGCCATCAGTGAGTCTGGGGGACAGACCGGCTTCTCCTACGAGCAGTACTTC.

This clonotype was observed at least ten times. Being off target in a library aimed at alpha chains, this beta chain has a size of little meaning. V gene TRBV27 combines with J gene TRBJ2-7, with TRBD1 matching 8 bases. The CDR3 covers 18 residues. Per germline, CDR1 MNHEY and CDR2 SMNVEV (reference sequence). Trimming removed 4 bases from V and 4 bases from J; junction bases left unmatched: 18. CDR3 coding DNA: TGTGCCAGCAGTTCTCCTGCCGGACAGGGAATGGACGTATACGAGCAGTACTTC. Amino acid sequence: CASSSPAGQGMDVYEQYF.

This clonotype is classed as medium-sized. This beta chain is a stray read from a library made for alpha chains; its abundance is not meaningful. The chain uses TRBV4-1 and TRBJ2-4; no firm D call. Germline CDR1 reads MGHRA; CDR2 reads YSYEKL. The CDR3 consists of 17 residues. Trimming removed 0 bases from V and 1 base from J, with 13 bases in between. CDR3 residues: CASSQERGSLAKNIQYF. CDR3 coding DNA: TGCGCCAGCAGCCAAGAACGCGGCAGTCTGGCCAAAAACATTCAGTACTTC.

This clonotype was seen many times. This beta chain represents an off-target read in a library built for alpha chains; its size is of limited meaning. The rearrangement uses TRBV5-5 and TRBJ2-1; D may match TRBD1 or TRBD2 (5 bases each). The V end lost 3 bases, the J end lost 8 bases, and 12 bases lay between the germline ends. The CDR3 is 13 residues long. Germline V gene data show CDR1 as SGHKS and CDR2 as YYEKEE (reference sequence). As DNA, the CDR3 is TGTGCCAGCAGCTGGGAGAGGGGATATGAGCAGTTCTTC. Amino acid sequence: CASSWERGYEQFF.

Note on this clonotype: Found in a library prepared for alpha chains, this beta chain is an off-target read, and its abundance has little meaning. The CDR3 region is CSASFPQGRATNEKLFF. The CDR3 coding sequence is TGCAGTGCTAGTTTTCCGCAGGGTCGAGCAACTAATGAAAAACTGTTTTTT. The chain carries TRBV20-1 and TRBJ1-4, with D tentatively TRBD1 (5 bases). Germline V gives CDR1 DFQATT, CDR2 SNEGSKA (reference sequence). This CDR3 has 17 residues. The germline V and J ends were trimmed by 3 bases and 0 bases, with 17 bases remaining between them.

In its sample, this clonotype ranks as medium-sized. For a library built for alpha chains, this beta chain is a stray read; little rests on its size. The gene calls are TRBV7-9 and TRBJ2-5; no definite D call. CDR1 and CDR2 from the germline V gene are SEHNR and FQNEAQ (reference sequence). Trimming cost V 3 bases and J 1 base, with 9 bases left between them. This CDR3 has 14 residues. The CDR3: CASSFSSPQETQYF. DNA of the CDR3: TGTGCCAGCAGCTTCAGTTCCCCCCAAGAGACCCAGTACTTC.

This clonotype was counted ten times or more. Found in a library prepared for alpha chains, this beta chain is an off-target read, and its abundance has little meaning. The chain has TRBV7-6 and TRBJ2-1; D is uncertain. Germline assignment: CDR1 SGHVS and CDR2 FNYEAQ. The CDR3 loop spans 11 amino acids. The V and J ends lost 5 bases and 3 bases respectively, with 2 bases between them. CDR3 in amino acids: CASSHYNEQFF. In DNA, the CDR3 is TGTGCCAGCAGCCACTACAATGAGCAGTTCTTC.

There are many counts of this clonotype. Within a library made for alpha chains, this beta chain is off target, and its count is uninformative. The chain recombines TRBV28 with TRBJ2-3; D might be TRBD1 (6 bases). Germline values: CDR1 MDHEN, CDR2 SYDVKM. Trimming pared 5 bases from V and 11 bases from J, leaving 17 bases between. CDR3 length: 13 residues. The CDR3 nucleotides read TGTGCCAGCAGTCCCTCTTTGGGGGACATGCAGTATTTT. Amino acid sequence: CASSPSLGDMQYF.

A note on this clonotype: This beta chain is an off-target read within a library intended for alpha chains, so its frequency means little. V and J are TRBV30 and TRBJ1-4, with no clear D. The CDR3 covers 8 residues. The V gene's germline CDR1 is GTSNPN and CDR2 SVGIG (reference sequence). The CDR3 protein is CADKKLFF. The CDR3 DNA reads TGTGCTGATAAAAAACTGTTTTTT.

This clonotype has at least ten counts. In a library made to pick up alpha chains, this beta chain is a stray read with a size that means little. CDR3 in amino acids: CAISDPSDRDPKRSSGNTIYF. As DNA, the CDR3 is TGTGCCATCAGTGACCCCTCGGACCGGGACCCTAAAAGAAGCTCTGGAAACACCATATATTTT. The chain employs TRBV10-3 and TRBJ1-3, with a tentative D call TRBD1 (5 bases). The V end was cut by 3 bases, the J end by 0 bases, with 27 bases between. The CDR3 extends over 21 amino acids. Germline V gene lookup returns CDR1 ENHRY and CDR2 SYGVKD.

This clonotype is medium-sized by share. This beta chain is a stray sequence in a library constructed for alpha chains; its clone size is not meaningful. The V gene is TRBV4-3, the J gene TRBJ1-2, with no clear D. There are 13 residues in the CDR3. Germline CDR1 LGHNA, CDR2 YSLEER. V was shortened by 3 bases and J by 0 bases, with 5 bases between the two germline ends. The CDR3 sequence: CASSHGSNYGYTF. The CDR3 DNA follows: TGCGCCAGCAGCCATGGATCTAACTATGGCTACACCTTC.

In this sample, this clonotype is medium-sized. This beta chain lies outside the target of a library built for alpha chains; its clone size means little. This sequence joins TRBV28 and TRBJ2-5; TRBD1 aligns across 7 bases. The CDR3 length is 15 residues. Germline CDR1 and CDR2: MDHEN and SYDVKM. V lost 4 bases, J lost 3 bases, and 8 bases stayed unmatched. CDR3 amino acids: CASSSGGTAEETQYF. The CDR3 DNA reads TGTGCCAGCAGTTCAGGTGGGACAGCAGAAGAGACCCAGTACTTC. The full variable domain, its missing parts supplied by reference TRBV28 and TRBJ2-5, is DVKVTQSSRYLVKRTGEKVFLECVQDMDHENMFWYRQDPGLGLRLIYFSYDVKMKEKGDIPEGYSVSREKKERFSLILESASTNQTSMYLCASSSGGTAEETQYFGPGTRLLVL.

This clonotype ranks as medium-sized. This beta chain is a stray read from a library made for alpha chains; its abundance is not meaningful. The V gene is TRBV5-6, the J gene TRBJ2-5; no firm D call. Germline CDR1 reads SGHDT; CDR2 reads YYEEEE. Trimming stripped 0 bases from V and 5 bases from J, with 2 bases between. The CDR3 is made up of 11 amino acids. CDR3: CASSLAETQYF. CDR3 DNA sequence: TGTGCCAGCAGCTTGGCTGAGACCCAGTACTTC.

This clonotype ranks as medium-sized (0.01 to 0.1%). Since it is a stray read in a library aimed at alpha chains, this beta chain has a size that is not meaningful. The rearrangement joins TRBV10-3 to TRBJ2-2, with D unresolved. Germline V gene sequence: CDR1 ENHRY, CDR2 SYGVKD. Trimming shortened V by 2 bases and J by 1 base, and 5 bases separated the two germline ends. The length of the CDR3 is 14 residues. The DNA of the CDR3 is TGTGCCATCAGTGAGGGGCAGAACACCGGGGAGCTGTTTTTT. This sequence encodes CAISEGQNTGELFF.

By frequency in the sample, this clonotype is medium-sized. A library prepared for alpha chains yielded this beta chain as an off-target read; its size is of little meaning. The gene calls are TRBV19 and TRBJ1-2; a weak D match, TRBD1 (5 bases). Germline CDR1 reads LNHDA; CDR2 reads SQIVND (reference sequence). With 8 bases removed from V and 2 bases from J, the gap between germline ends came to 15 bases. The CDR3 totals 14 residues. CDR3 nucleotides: TGTGCCAGTGGGGCAAACGGGGTAAACTATGGCTACACCTTC. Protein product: CASGANGVNYGYTF.

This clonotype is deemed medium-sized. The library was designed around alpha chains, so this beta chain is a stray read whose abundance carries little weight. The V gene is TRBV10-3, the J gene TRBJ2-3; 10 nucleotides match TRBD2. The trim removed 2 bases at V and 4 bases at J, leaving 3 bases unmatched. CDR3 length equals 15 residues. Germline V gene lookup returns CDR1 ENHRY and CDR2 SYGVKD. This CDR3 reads CAISEPGLASDTQYF. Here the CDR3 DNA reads TGTGCCATCAGTGAGCCGGGACTAGCGTCAGATACGCAGTATTTT.

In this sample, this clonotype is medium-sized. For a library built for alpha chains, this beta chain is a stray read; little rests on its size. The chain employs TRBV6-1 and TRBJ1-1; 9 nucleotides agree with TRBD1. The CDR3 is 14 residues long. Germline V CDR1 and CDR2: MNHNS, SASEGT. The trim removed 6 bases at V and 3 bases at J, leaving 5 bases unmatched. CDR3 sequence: CASRGQGGHTEAFF. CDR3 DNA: TGTGCCAGCAGGGGACAGGGCGGTCACACTGAAGCTTTCTTT.

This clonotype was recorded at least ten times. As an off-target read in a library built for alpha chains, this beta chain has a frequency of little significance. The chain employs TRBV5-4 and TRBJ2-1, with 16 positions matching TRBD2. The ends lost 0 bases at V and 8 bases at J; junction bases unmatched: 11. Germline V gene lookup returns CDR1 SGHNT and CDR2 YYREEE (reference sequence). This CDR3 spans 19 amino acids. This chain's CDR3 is CASSLAGTSGRAEVDEQFF. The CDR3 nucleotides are TGTGCCAGCAGCTTGGCTGGGACTAGCGGGAGGGCCGAGGTCGATGAGCAGTTCTTC.

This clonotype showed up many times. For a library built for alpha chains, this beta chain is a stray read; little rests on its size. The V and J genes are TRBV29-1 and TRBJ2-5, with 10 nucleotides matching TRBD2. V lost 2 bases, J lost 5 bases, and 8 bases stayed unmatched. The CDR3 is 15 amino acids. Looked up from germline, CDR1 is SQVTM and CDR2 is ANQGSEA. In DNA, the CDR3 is TGCAGCGTTGAAACTCTAGCGGGAGCACGGGAGACCCAGTACTTC. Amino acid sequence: CSVETLAGARETQYF.